These T cell receptor beta chains were read from a single sample in a study of blood T cell repertoires in COVID-19. Profiled with immunoSEQ multiplex PCR; TCRdb holds only in-frame clones, not every one. This table holds around 80,000 clones, over 65% found once. The material sequenced was peripheral blood. The receptors here all came from a man aged 45 to 65 with active or convalescent COVID-19. The CDR3 runs from the conserved cysteine through the conserved F or W. The D gene is left open where the match is weak. Where a row states a size, it is once, few, many or the class of an expanded clone; other rows omit it.

j_call	clone_size	cdr3_length	d_call	v_call	cdr3_aa	cdr3_nt
TRBJ2-1	-	17	-	TRBV3-1/TRBV3-2	CASSQVPPPSSYNEQFF	TGTGCCAGCAGCCAAGTCCCCCCCCCGAGCTCCTACAATGAGCAGTTCTTC
TRBJ2-5	-	16	-	TRBV7-8	CASRYSVPGLQETQYF	TGTGCCAGCAGATATTCGGTGCCGGGACTCCAAGAGACCCAGTACTTC
TRBJ2-2	-	17	TRBD1	TRBV10-3	CAISDPTKAGGGGELFF	TGTGCCATCAGTGACCCCACCAAAGCAGGGGGCGGCGGGGAGCTGTTTTTT
TRBJ1-1	-	15	-	TRBV21-1	CASSKEAQGDTEAFF	TGTGCCAGCAGCAAAGAAGCGCAGGGTGATACTGAAGCTTTCTTT
TRBJ2-3	-	15	TRBD1	TRBV11-3	CASSPRGPGTDTQYF	TGTGCCAGCAGCCCGAGGGGGCCCGGCACAGATACGCAGTATTTT
TRBJ2-1	once	17	-	TRBV5-4	CASSPSSPPLLYNEQFF	TGTGCCAGCAGCCCCTCCTCACCTCCCTTACTTTACAATGAGCAGTTCTTC
TRBJ1-1	-	14	TRBD1	TRBV5-1	CASSLRGQGTEAFF	TGCGCCAGCAGCCTCAGGGGGCAGGGAACTGAAGCTTTCTTT
TRBJ1-4	-	15	-	TRBV5-7	CASSYSRDTNEKLFF	TGTGCCAGCAGCTATTCCCGGGACACGAATGAAAAACTGTTTTTT
TRBJ2-5	once	15	TRBD1	TRBV27	CASSLDRAGQETQYF	TGTGCCAGCAGTTTAGACAGGGCAGGGCAAGAGACCCAGTACTTC
TRBJ2-5	-	15	TRBD1	TRBV15	CATSRGTGGFETQYF	TGTGCCACCAGCAGAGGGACAGGGGGTTTTGAGACCCAGTACTTC
TRBJ2-7	-	12	-	TRBV6-2/TRBV6-3	CASSYGADEQYF	TGTGCCAGCAGTTACGGGGCAGATGAGCAGTACTTC
TRBJ2-7	once	15	TRBD2	TRBV27	CASSQGASGSYEQYF	TGTGCCAGCAGTCAAGGGGCTAGCGGCTCCTACGAGCAGTACTTC
TRBJ1-5	few	14	-	TRBV2	CASSAQGLAQPQHF	TGTGCCAGCAGTGCTCAGGGGCTAGCCCAGCCCCAGCATTTT
TRBJ1-2	-	15	TRBD1	TRBV9	CASSVASQGVYGYTF	TGTGCCAGCAGCGTAGCTAGTCAGGGGGTATATGGCTACACCTTC
TRBJ2-5	once	15	-	TRBV18	CASSPPVSVLETQYF	TGTGCCAGCTCACCACCGGTCTCTGTACTGGAGACCCAGTACTTC
TRBJ2-3	-	15	-	TRBV6-5	CASSLPGSGGRTQYF	TGTGCCAGCAGTCTCCCCGGCTCCGGCGGCCGCACGCAGTATTTT
TRBJ1-1	-	14	TRBD1	TRBV3-1/TRBV3-2	CASSRRQGAGKAFF	TGTGCCAGCAGTCGCAGACAGGGGGCGGGTAAAGCTTTCTTT
TRBJ1-2	-	15	-	TRBV4-1	CASSQEPGQSYGYTF	TGCGCCAGCAGCCAAGAACCCGGACAGTCCTATGGCTACACCTTC
TRBJ1-5	-	18	-	TRBV24-1	CATSESRTGRISNQPQHF	TGTGCCACCAGTGAATCCCGTACAGGACGGATAAGCAATCAGCCCCAGCATTTT
TRBJ2-5	-	15	TRBD2	TRBV6-2/TRBV6-3	CASSYGLAEQETQYF	TGTGCCAGCAGTTACGGACTAGCGGAGCAAGAGACCCAGTACTTC
TRBJ1-1	-	13	-	TRBV5-1	CASSRQAKTEAFF	TGCGCCAGCAGTCGGCAGGCCAAGACTGAAGCTTTCTTT
TRBJ2-1	-	15	-	TRBV25-1	CASQTDQGTYNEQFF	TGTGCCAGCCAGACTGACCAGGGGACCTACAATGAGCAGTTCTTC
TRBJ1-4	-	12	-	TRBV12-3/TRBV12-4	CASSPGDEKLFF	TGTGCCAGCAGCCCGGGGGACGAAAAACTGTTTTTT
TRBJ1-2	-	15	TRBD1	TRBV19	CASSWDSGTNYGYTF	TGTGCCAGTAGTTGGGACAGCGGAACCAACTATGGCTACACCTTC
TRBJ1-4	-	15	TRBD1	TRBV30	CAWSSRGQGIKKLFF	TGTGCCTGGAGTTCTAGGGGACAGGGTATTAAAAAACTGTTTTTT
TRBJ2-3	-	17	TRBD2	TRBV5-1	CASSPGLAGGPGNTQYF	TGCGCCAGCAGCCCCGGACTAGCGGGGGGGCCAGGGAATACGCAGTATTTT
TRBJ2-3	-	14	-	TRBV4-1	CASSQGAGTDTQYF	TGCGCCAGCAGCCAAGGCGCGGGCACAGATACGCAGTATTTT
TRBJ1-1	-	14	-	TRBV7-2	CASSQGRGRTEAFF	TGTGCCAGCAGCCAAGGTAGGGGAAGGACTGAAGCTTTCTTT
TRBJ1-2	-	15	TRBD1	TRBV24-1	CATSDWRTGNYGYTF	TGTGCCACCAGTGACTGGCGGACAGGGAACTATGGCTACACCTTC
TRBJ1-2	-	11	-	TRBV12-3/TRBV12-4	CASSSNYGYTF	TGTGCCAGCAGTTCGAACTATGGCTACACCTTC
TRBJ1-4	-	13	TRBD1	TRBV10-2	CASSRTGGEKLFF	TGCGCCAGCAGCCGGACAGGGGGAGAAAAACTGTTTTTT
TRBJ2-5	-	15	TRBD2	TRBV9	CASSVALGREETQYF	TGTGCCAGCAGCGTAGCTTTGGGGAGGGAAGAGACCCAGTACTTC
TRBJ2-7	-	12	TRBD1	TRBV29-1	CSARDRGSEQYF	TGCAGCGCCCGGGACAGGGGTAGCGAGCAGTACTTC
TRBJ1-5	-	17	-	TRBV12-5	CASGLVLWTASNQPQHF	TGTGCTAGTGGTTTGGTACTTTGGACAGCTAGCAATCAGCCCCAGCATTTT
TRBJ1-5	-	16	-	TRBV6-6	CASRDPGGIGNQPQHF	TGTGCCAGCAGGGACCCGGGGGGAATTGGCAATCAGCCCCAGCATTTT
TRBJ2-3	-	15	TRBD2	TRBV7-3	CASSLGTGGVDTQYF	TGTGCCAGCAGCCTAGGCACCGGGGGGGTTGATACGCAGTATTTT
TRBJ1-5	-	13	-	TRBV19	CATNGREDQPQHF	TGTGCCACCAACGGGAGGGAGGATCAGCCCCAGCATTTT
TRBJ1-1	-	17	-	TRBV3-1/TRBV3-2	CASSQEWGVGGNTEAFF	TGTGCCAGCAGCCAAGAATGGGGGGTTGGCGGGAACACTGAAGCTTTCTTT
TRBJ1-5	-	17	-	TRBV11-2	CASSLDGWRIRNQPQHF	TGTGCCAGCAGCTTAGATGGGTGGAGGATCCGCAATCAGCCCCAGCATTTT
TRBJ2-3	-	11	-	TRBV6-5	CASRLEDTQYF	TGTGCCAGCAGATTAGAAGATACGCAGTATTTT
TRBJ2-5	-	15	-	TRBV6-5	CASSYSIRGQETQYF	TGTGCCAGCAGTTACTCGATACGGGGTCAAGAGACCCAGTACTTC
TRBJ2-2	-	15	-	TRBV19	CASSPLGGRTGELFF	TGTGCCAGTAGTCCTCTAGGGGGAAGGACCGGGGAGCTGTTTTTT